This T cell receptor (beta chain) was captured by sequencing in a study of shared clonotypes between healthy human individuals. The germline V gene encodes CDR1 SQVTM and CDR2 ANQGSEA. V shed 7 bases and J shed 3 bases, with 9 bases lying between them. The CDR3 spans 11 residues. In the original workflow: Filtering was not the same, since immunoSEQ gave junction-only sequences without quality scores. Repertoires were generated with immunoSEQ multiplex PCR, while TCRdb's copy carries only in-frame clones and drops some. The D gene and trimming were derived from the DNA, and the V and J assignments and clone size from that table. The data show approximately 1.1 million clones, approximately 80% seen once.

The sample consisted of memory CD4+ T cells from PBMCs. Subset reported: CD45RA-negative fraction. J is TRBJ1-2 and V is TRBV29-1; no clear D gene. The sequence came from a young man in good health. Some clones in this sample may be carry-over from other donors' samples. CDR3 coding DNA: TGCAGCGCCGGCGTCCACTATGGCTACACCTTC. This encodes CSAGVHYGYTF.